Listed here are 21 T cell receptor beta chains from one sample, sequenced in a study of vaccination effects on CD4 cells after COVID-19. TCRdb's copy holds only in-frame clones and misses some; the assay was immunoSEQ multiplex PCR. Among some 41,000 clones listed, under 70% were seen once. Their antigen targets remain unknown. Antigen-specific CD4+ T cells expanded by the ViraFEST assay with viral peptide pools were then sequenced. Subsequent to 10 days of culture, CD4+ T cells were isolated. Among the vaccine recipients, none had a prior SARS-CoV-2 infection, and nucleocapsid antibodies were negative. The sequencing here drew on CD4+ T cells from PBMCs cultured with HCoV-OC43 spike peptides, taken before COVID-19 vaccination. Specified subset: HCoV-OC43 spike overlapping peptide pool stimulation. The receptor source for this set is a human donor who received a COVID-19 vaccine.

The chain links TRBV6-5 to TRBJ2-6; D remains ambiguous. The ends were cut back, 10 bases at V and 4 bases at J, with 5 bases in the middle. Germline V gives CDR1 MNHEY, CDR2 SVGAGI. The CDR3 has 11 amino acids. For the CDR3, the DNA is TGTGCCACCTCCGGGGCCAACGTCCTGACTTTC. The encoded protein is CATSGANVLTF.

This clone has just one count. This chain links TRBV18 with TRBJ2-1, with a weak D call TRBD2 (6 bases). Germline lookup yields CDR1 KGHSH and CDR2 LQKENI. This CDR3 contains 15 residues. Trimming shortened V by 2 bases and J by 8 bases, and 16 bases separated the two germline ends. CDR3 region: CASSPTYSREYEQFF. CDR3 nucleotides: TGTGCCAGCTCACCAACTTATTCACGGGAGTATGAGCAGTTCTTC.

This chain joins TRBV18 and TRBJ2-7; D possibly corresponds to TRBD1 (7 bases). Germline assignment: CDR1 KGHSH and CDR2 LQKENI. The V gene lost 5 bases and the J gene lost 6 bases, with 17 bases spanning the gap. The length of the CDR3 is 14 residues. The CDR3: CASSAGAGQSEQYF. The CDR3 DNA follows: TGTGCCAGCTCAGCTGGGGCGGGACAGAGCGAGCAGTACTTC.

This clone was seen once. The CDR3 DNA reads TGTGCCAGCAGTTTAGTAAGTCAGGGTAGCAATCAGCCCCAGCATTTT. Translating it yields CASSLVSQGSNQPQHF. The chain combines TRBV27 with TRBJ1-5; D is perhaps TRBD1 (5 bases). The V end lost 2 bases, the J end lost 0 bases, and 11 bases lay between the germline ends. Germline CDR1 is MNHEY and CDR2 is SMNVEV (reference sequence). The CDR3 runs 16 residues.

The sample holds a few counts of this clone. The V call is TRBV6-6, the J call TRBJ1-3; no clear D gene. This CDR3 is 15 amino acids long. Germline V CDR1 and CDR2: MNHNY, SVGAGI (reference sequence). V lost 2 bases, J lost 0 bases, and 8 bases lay in between. Here the CDR3 reads CASSYEWSSGNTIYF. The DNA for the CDR3 is TGTGCCAGCAGTTACGAATGGAGCTCTGGAAACACCATATATTTT.

This clone was seen more than once but under ten times. V and J are TRBV7-2 and TRBJ1-2; a weak D match, TRBD1 (6 bases). CDR3 length: 14 residues. Trimming cost V 3 bases and J 2 bases, with 10 bases left between them. Looked up from germline, CDR1 is SGHTA and CDR2 is FQGNSA. DNA of the CDR3: TGTGCCAGCAGCTTCGACAGGCAGAACTATGGCTACACCTTC. As protein: CASSFDRQNYGYTF.

This clone was seen only once. The gene calls are TRBV9 and TRBJ2-5; 8 bases fit TRBD2. V shed 3 bases and J 5 bases; nucleotides not matched to a gene: 9. CDR3 length equals 15 residues. Germline V gene sequence: CDR1 SGDLS, CDR2 YYNGEE. In DNA, the CDR3 is TGTGCCAGCAGCGAGAGCGGGGGTGTCGTGGAGACCCAGTACTTC. Its translation is CASSESGGVVETQYF. Filled out from reference TRBV9 and TRBJ2-5, the complete variable domain reads DSGVTQTPKHLITATGQRVTLRCSPRSGDLSVYWYQQSLDQGLQFLIQYYNGEERAKGNILERFSAQQFPDLHSELNLSSLELGDSALYFCASSESGGVVETQYFGPGTRLLVL.

This sequence joins TRBV5-5 and TRBJ1-4; D call uncertain. Germline CDR1 is SGHKS and CDR2 is YYEKEE (reference sequence). V lost 0 bases, J lost 8 bases, and 8 bases lay in between. This CDR3 has 13 residues. The CDR3 coding sequence is TGTGCCAGCAGCTTGGCCCAGGCAGAAAAACTGTTTTTT. Translation gives CASSLAQAEKLFF.

This sequence joins TRBV5-4 and TRBJ2-1; TRBD2 agrees at 10 bases. Germline assignment: CDR1 SGHNT and CDR2 YYREEE (reference sequence). The CDR3 is 16 amino acids. Trimming removed 0 bases from V and 9 bases from J; junction bases left unmatched: 9. DNA for the CDR3: TGTGCCAGCAGCTTGGAACCAGCGGGAGGGCCGGGTGAGCAGTTCTTC. This encodes CASSLEPAGGPGEQFF. Supplemented by reference TRBV5-4 and TRBJ2-1, the full variable domain reads ETGVTQSPTHLIKTRGQQVTLRCSSQSGHNTVSWYQQALGQGPQFIFQYYREEENGRGNFPPRFSGLQFPNYSSELNVNALELDDSALYLCASSLEPAGGPGEQFFGPGTRLTVL.

This clone was observed a handful of times. The rearrangement links TRBV5-1 to TRBJ2-7; possibly TRBD1 for D (5 bases). V shed 4 bases and J shed 5 bases, with 16 bases lying between them. The CDR3 has 14 residues. Germline lookup yields CDR1 SGHRS and CDR2 YFSETQ. The CDR3 here is CASSTTGRANEQYF. CDR3 DNA: TGCGCCAGCAGCACCACCGGCAGGGCCAACGAGCAGTACTTC.

This rearrangement joins TRBV6-6 to TRBJ2-1; TRBD1 matches at 9 bases. Germline-derived CDR1 and CDR2 are MNHNY and SVGAGI (reference sequence). CDR3 size: 16 residues. J gave up 4 bases and V 6 bases, and 10 bases lay outside the gene matches. CDR3 bases: TGTGCCAGCAGGCGGACAGGGGCCCGTCAATACAATGAGCAGTTCTTC. The encoded protein is CASRRTGARQYNEQFF.

In this sample, this clone turned up a few times. This rearrangement joins TRBV7-6 to TRBJ1-2, with TRBD1 matching 7 bases. V was clipped by 1 base and J by 2 bases; unmatched bases: 4. Germline values: CDR1 SGHVS, CDR2 FNYEAQ. There are 15 residues in the CDR3. The CDR3: CASSLGQGGNYGYTF. The CDR3 bases are TGTGCCAGCAGCTTAGGACAGGGAGGGAACTATGGCTACACCTTC.

The CDR3 spells CASSSLSGSSYNEQFF. DNA of the CDR3: TGTGCCAGCAGCTCTCTTAGCGGGAGCTCCTACAATGAGCAGTTCTTC. The chain combines TRBV11-2 with TRBJ2-1, with 9 bases fitting TRBD2. The V and J ends lost 4 bases and 0 bases, in that order; junction bases with no gene match: 4. This CDR3 is built from 16 residues. Germline CDR1 SGHAT, CDR2 FQNNGV.

The chain joins TRBV5-4 to TRBJ2-5, with TRBD2 matching 10 bases. The CDR3 length is 15 residues. V gave up 5 bases and J gave up 2 bases; unmatched junction bases: 6. The germline gives CDR1 SGHNT, CDR2 YYREEE (reference sequence). This chain's CDR3 is CASRPGLAAQETQYF. CDR3 DNA: TGTGCCAGCAGACCTGGACTAGCGGCACAAGAGACCCAGTACTTC.

This clone is a singleton in its sample. The genes are TRBV6-4 and TRBJ1-5; D gene ambiguous. The V end lost 3 bases, the J end lost 1 base, and 10 bases lay between the germline ends. Germline assignment: CDR1 MRHNA and CDR2 SNTAGT. The CDR3 extends over 15 amino acids. The CDR3: CASSEDVASNQPQHF. CDR3 in DNA: TGTGCCAGCAGTGAGGACGTGGCGAGCAATCAGCCCCAGCATTTT.

The V call is TRBV12-3 or TRBV12-4, the J call TRBJ2-7, with 9 bases fitting TRBD1. This CDR3 is built from 13 residues. V lost 5 bases, J lost 7 bases, and 6 bases stayed unmatched. CDR3 protein: CASSRDRVGEQYF. The CDR3 DNA follows: TGTGCCAGCAGTCGGGACAGGGTAGGAGAGCAGTACTTC.

This chain joins TRBV29-1 and TRBJ1-5; a possible D gene is TRBD1 (5 bases). The CDR3 sequence is 13 residues long. From germline, CDR1 is SQVTM and CDR2 ANQGSEA. The V and J ends lost 0 bases and 6 bases respectively, with 9 bases between them. Here the CDR3 reads CSVEEGGGQPQHF. CDR3 nucleotide sequence: TGCAGCGTTGAAGAGGGGGGGGGTCAGCCCCAGCATTTT.

The chain has TRBV2 and TRBJ2-2; D is undetermined. Deletions cut 6 bases from V and 8 bases from J, with 7 bases between. This CDR3 spans 11 amino acids. Germline-derived CDR1 and CDR2 are SNHLY and FYNNEI. The CDR3 region is CASSAQGELFF. The CDR3 DNA reads as TGTGCCAGCAGCGCACAGGGGGAGCTGTTTTTT.

The genes are TRBV24-1 and TRBJ2-5; unclear D gene. This CDR3 has 13 amino acids. With 1 base removed from V and 1 base from J, the gap between germline ends came to 3 bases. Germline loops: CDR1 KGHDR, CDR2 SFDVKD. CDR3 loop: CATSDFPQETQYF. CDR3 nucleotide sequence: TGTGCCACCAGTGATTTTCCCCAAGAGACCCAGTACTTC.

The chain employs TRBV19 and TRBJ2-1, with 10 bases matching TRBD2. The CDR3 length is 15 residues. Germline V lookup: CDR1 LNHDA, CDR2 SQIVND (reference sequence). J gave up 9 bases and V 8 bases, and 13 bases lay outside the gene matches. The CDR3 sequence is CASLSPLAGAGEQFF. As DNA, the CDR3 is TGTGCCAGTTTAAGTCCCCTAGCGGGAGCTGGTGAGCAGTTCTTC.

This sequence joins TRBV30 and TRBJ2-1; the match to TRBD2 covers 8 bases. The CDR3 totals 11 residues. Unmatched junction bases numbered 2, after V lost 4 bases and J lost 9 bases. Germline CDR1 is GTSNPN and CDR2 is SVGIG (reference sequence). CDR3 amino acids: CAWTGGGEQFF. The CDR3 region has the DNA TGTGCCTGGACGGGGGGGGGTGAGCAGTTCTTC. The complete variable domain, with remaining parts taken from reference TRBV30 and TRBJ2-1, reads SQTIHQWPATLVQPVGSPLSLECTVEGTSNPNLYWYRQAAGRGLQLLFYSVGIGQISSEVPQNLSASRPQDRQFILSSKKLLLSDSGFYLCAWTGGGEQFFGPGTRLTVL.